A selection of T cell receptor beta chains follows, all from one sample in a study of blood T cell repertoires in COVID-19. Sequencing used immunoSEQ multiplex PCR; TCRdb keeps in-frame clones, though not all of them. This table holds 200,000 to 250,000 clones, just over 85% found once. The source material was PBMCs or T cells enriched from blood (not recorded which). The source is a woman in her fifties or sixties with acute COVID-19. Each CDR3 is given with its conserved first and last residue. A D gene is named only where the DNA matches it firmly. Clone size is shown for a subset of rows, as once, few, many or a class of expanded clone.

J gene	D gene	clone size	V gene	CDR3 DNA	CDR3 protein
TRBJ1-2	-	-	TRBV7-2	TGTGCCAGCAGCTTAAGTTCGGCAGGGTTAAGGGGTGGCTACACCTTC	CASSLSSAGLRGGYTF
TRBJ1-4	-	few	TRBV7-8	TGTGCCAGCAGCTTATATACGGGAACTAATGAAAAACTGTTTTTT	CASSLYTGTNEKLFF
TRBJ2-3	TRBD2	-	TRBV27	TGTGCCAGCAGTCGGGATCCTCCGGGACTAGCGACTCCCCTCACAGATACGCAGTATTTT	CASSRDPPGLATPLTDTQYF
TRBJ1-4	TRBD1	-	TRBV19	TGTGCCAGTAGCCGGACAGGAAAAATTATGTATGAAAAACTGTTTTTT	CASSRTGKIMYEKLFF
TRBJ2-5	TRBD1	-	TRBV7-9	TGTGCCAGCAGCTTAAGGGACAGGGGGCGAGAGACCCAGTACTTC	CASSLRDRGRETQYF
TRBJ1-1	TRBD1	-	TRBV6-6	TGTGCCAGCAGTTACCCCTACGGGACAGGGGGCACTGAAGCTTTCTTT	CASSYPYGTGGTEAFF
TRBJ1-1	-	-	TRBV6-5	TGTGCCAGCAGTTACTCGGGCGGGACTGAAGCTTTCTTT	CASSYSGGTEAFF
TRBJ2-7	-	once	TRBV27	TGTGCCAGCACCCCCCGCGGCAGGGTAGGCTACGAGCAGTACTTC	CASTPRGRVGYEQYF
TRBJ1-5	-	-	TRBV4-1	TGCGCCAGCAGCCCCATAGATAGCAATCAGCCCCAGCATTTT	CASSPIDSNQPQHF
TRBJ1-2	-	-	TRBV13	TGTGCCAGCAGCTTCCCGACGGGGGGGCATGGCTACACCTTC	CASSFPTGGHGYTF
TRBJ2-7	TRBD2	-	TRBV28	TGTGCCAGCAGTCACCCGGTTGGTAGCGGGAGGAGGGGCGACGAGCAGTACTTC	CASSHPVGSGRRGDEQYF
TRBJ1-3	TRBD1	once	TRBV9	TGTGCCAGCACGTCAGGGGGACAGAGAAGCTCTGGAAACACCATATATTTT	CASTSGGQRSSGNTIYF
TRBJ1-5	-	once	TRBV30	TGTGCCTGGTCGCAGGGGTTAAGCAATCAGCCCCAGCATTTT	CAWSQGLSNQPQHF
TRBJ2-7	-	-	TRBV2	TGTGCCAGCATCCTCCACGAGCAGTACTTC	CASILHEQYF
TRBJ2-7	TRBD1	-	TRBV9	TGTGCCAGCAGCCTGGGGTTGGGGGACAGGGACGGCGAGCAGTACTTC	CASSLGLGDRDGEQYF
TRBJ1-2	TRBD1	few	TRBV29-1	TGCAGCGCCGAGGGGGACAGGGAAGGCTACACCTTC	CSAEGDREGYTF
TRBJ1-5	-	few	TRBV18	TGTGCCAGCTCACCACCGTATTTACGGGGGAATCAGCCCCAGCATTTT	CASSPPYLRGNQPQHF
TRBJ2-5	-	-	TRBV21-1	TGTGCCTCCGGGGAAGGGTGGTACCAAGAGACCCAGTACTTC	CASGEGWYQETQYF
TRBJ2-3	-	once	TRBV7-2	TGTGCCAGTAGAACGGTCCCCACAGATACGCAGTATTTT	CASRTVPTDTQYF
TRBJ2-3	TRBD2	-	TRBV5-6	TGTGCCAGCAGCTCAGGACTAGCGGGACTGGCAGATACGCAGTATTTT	CASSSGLAGLADTQYF
TRBJ2-1	TRBD2	once	TRBV7-6	TGTGCCAGCAGCTTAGTTAGCGGGAGTCTCTACAATGAGCAGTTCTTC	CASSLVSGSLYNEQFF
TRBJ2-7	TRBD1	-	TRBV19	TGTGCCAGTACCGGACAGGGGACCTACGAGCAGTACTTC	CASTGQGTYEQYF
TRBJ2-1	TRBD2	-	TRBV27	TGTGCCAGCAGTCTCCTCGTGGGCGGGAGCTCCTACAATGAGCAGTTCTTC	CASSLLVGGSSYNEQFF
TRBJ1-5	-	-	TRBV24-1	TGTGCCACCAGTGATACCACCAGGGGTTTTCTTCAGCCCCAGCATTTT	CATSDTTRGFLQPQHF
TRBJ1-6	-	-	TRBV13	TGTGCCAGCAGCTTTGTGAAGAGCTCCTATAATTCACCCCTCCACTTT	CASSFVKSSYNSPLHF
TRBJ1-4	-	-	TRBV5-1	TGCGCCAGCAGCTTGGCCGGGTCCCAAGCAACTAATGAAAAACTGTTTTTT	CASSLAGSQATNEKLFF
TRBJ1-4	TRBD1	few	TRBV7-8	TGTGCCAGCAGCTCCCAGCCGACAGGGGTTAGTGAAAAACTGTTTTTT	CASSSQPTGVSEKLFF
TRBJ2-7	TRBD2	-	TRBV9	TGTGCCAGCAGCGTAGGCGGGAGTGATTACGAGCAGTACTTC	CASSVGGSDYEQYF
TRBJ2-2	-	once	TRBV18	TGTGCCAGCTCACCAACAGGGAAAAACACCGGGGAGCTGTTTTTT	CASSPTGKNTGELFF
TRBJ2-2	-	few	TRBV19	TGTGCCAGTAGCGAAGGGAGTAGCCGGAACACCGGGGAGCTGTTTTTT	CASSEGSSRNTGELFF
TRBJ2-7	TRBD1	-	TRBV6-5	TGTGCCAGCAGTTCGGGACAGGGCTACGAGCAGTACTTC	CASSSGQGYEQYF
TRBJ2-7	TRBD1	once	TRBV19	TGTGCCAGTAGTAAAGGACAGGGCGCCGAGCAGTACTTC	CASSKGQGAEQYF
TRBJ2-3	TRBD2	-	TRBV27	TGTGCCAGCAGGACTAGCTGGGTAGATACGCAGTATTTT	CASRTSWVDTQYF
TRBJ2-7	TRBD2	-	TRBV18	TGTGCCAGCTCACCAGGGTGGAGTGGACTAGCGGGAGTAAGGTCCTACGAGCAGTACTTC	CASSPGWSGLAGVRSYEQYF
TRBJ2-2	TRBD2	-	TRBV7-8	TGTGCCAGCAGCTGGACGCGGGAGGCCGGGGAGCTGTTTTTT	CASSWTREAGELFF
TRBJ2-3	TRBD1	-	TRBV4-3	TGCGCCAGCAGCCAAGGGACAGGGGACCGGTATACGCAGTATTTT	CASSQGTGDRYTQYF
TRBJ2-7	-	-	TRBV27	TGTGCCAGCAGTTTAACGTACAGGGTAGTCGAGCAGTACTTC	CASSLTYRVVEQYF
TRBJ1-2	-	-	TRBV7-9	TGTGCCAGCAGCCAAGGACACTTTTATGGCTACACCTTC	CASSQGHFYGYTF
TRBJ2-2	TRBD1	-	TRBV7-2	TGTGCCAGCAGCGACCGGACAGGTCACGGGAATACCGGGGAGCTGTTTTTT	CASSDRTGHGNTGELFF
TRBJ1-4	TRBD1	once	TRBV6-5	TGTGCCAGCAGGCGGGACAGGGGTTTTGAAAAACTGTTTTTT	CASRRDRGFEKLFF
TRBJ2-7	-	-	TRBV6-5	TGTGCCAGCAGTTACGGTAGTCAGGACTACGAGCAGTACTTC	CASSYGSQDYEQYF
TRBJ2-7	TRBD2	-	TRBV28	TGTGCCAGCAGTCTAGGGACTAGCGGAGCCTTCAGGTACGAGCAGTACTTC	CASSLGTSGAFRYEQYF
TRBJ2-7	-	-	TRBV7-9	TGTGCCAGCATCCGCCCTGGGACATACGAGCAGTACTTC	CASIRPGTYEQYF
TRBJ2-7	-	-	TRBV27	TGTGCCAGCGGTGGGTCGGGACTTCTCTCCTACGAGCAGTACTTC	CASGGSGLLSYEQYF
TRBJ1-5	TRBD1	-	TRBV4-2	TGTGCCAGCAGCCAAGATGAGACAGGGTATCAGCCCCAGCATTTT	CASSQDETGYQPQHF
TRBJ2-7	-	-	TRBV6-2/TRBV6-3	TGTGCCAGCAGTTACGGAGGAGCACCCACACCGCAGTACTTC	CASSYGGAPTPQYF
TRBJ1-4	TRBD1	once	TRBV2	TGTGCCAGCAGTCGGACAGGGGTGACTAATGAAAAACTGTTTTTT	CASSRTGVTNEKLFF
TRBJ2-1	TRBD2	-	TRBV5-1	TGCGCCAGCAGCTGGTCACTAGCGGGAAACAATGAGCAGTTCTTC	CASSWSLAGNNEQFF
TRBJ1-2	-	-	TRBV9	TGTGCCAGCAGCGACTCACAGGGCTATGGCTACACCTTC	CASSDSQGYGYTF
TRBJ2-2	-	-	TRBV6-1	TGTGCCAGCAGTCGGAACACCGGGGAGCTGTTTTTT	CASSRNTGELFF
TRBJ1-1	-	-	TRBV6-5	TGTGCCAGCAGCTTACAGGGCCTGAACACTGAAGCTTTCTTT	CASSLQGLNTEAFF
TRBJ2-1	-	-	TRBV27	TGTGCCAGCAGTCCTTTGTTATACAATGAGCAGTTCTTC	CASSPLLYNEQFF